This section outlines one TCR beta chain sequence together with its context. The record originates from a study of shared clonotypes between healthy human individuals. At a deep level, the assay was run. Profiled with immunoSEQ multiplex PCR; TCRdb holds only in-frame clones, not every one. The sample holds some 2 million clones, about 95% seen once. The length of the CDR3 is 15 residues. Germline V gene sequence: CDR1 SGHTA, CDR2 FQGNSA. V was pared by 2 bases and J by 8 bases, with 13 bases between. The sequenced sample consisted of naive CD4+ T cells sorted from blood. Subset specified: CD45RA+ positively selected. The chain has TRBV7-2 and TRBJ1-6, with D perhaps matching TRBD1 (5 bases). The origin of this receptor is a young man in good health. The CDR3 region is CASSLMQGTHSPLHF. In DNA, the CDR3 is TGTGCCAGCAGCTTAATGCAGGGCACCCATTCACCCCTCCACTTT.